This T cell receptor (beta chain) appears in the sequencing data of a study of T cells in Graves' hyperthyroidism and ophthalmopathy (dated by TCRdb to the late 2010s). Notes on the research overall: Peripheral blood was sampled at the time of initial diagnosis, prior to any treatment. A discovery cohort of approximately 100 patients, 43 with Graves' ophthalmopathy and under 60 with stable Graves' hyperthyroidism, was used to find distinguishing TCR V-J signatures. Prospective prediction of ophthalmopathy was tested in an independent validation cohort of approximately 19 hyperthyroidism patients and 15 to 17 patients who later progressed to ophthalmopathy. The 75 to 100 discovery patients were divided at random into training and test sets in a 7:3 ratio. Thyroid tissue and blood T-cell repertoires from six Graves' hyperthyroidism patients were also compared in the study. Following sampling, methimazole starting at 30 mg daily was given to hyperthyroidism patients, and high-dose intravenous methylprednisolone was given to ophthalmopathy patients. According to the paper, TCR Vbeta CDR3 sequencing was carried out on about 140 peripheral blood samples, which came from around 43 ophthalmopathy, around 74 hyperthyroidism and about 17 progressor patients.

This clonotype appeared once. No cognate antigen has been identified for it. No much larger clone is present one base from it, and per-base qualities are unavailable. Support from one read is weak. Amplification of TCR beta CDR3 regions was carried out from RNA transcripts. A first-round RT-PCR of the TCR CDR3 used the HTBI primer set with the Qiagen OneStep RT-PCR kit. Libraries were constructed in a second round of multiplex PCR, after which size selection and purification were performed. Sequencing of the libraries was done on an Illumina HiSeq2000 using paired-end 100 bp reads. Per the source publication's procedure: SOAPnuke was used to process the raw data, removing reads that contained adapters or uncalled bases, had a mean Phred below 15, or lacked an exact match to the constant primer or identifier. High-quality paired reads were merged using COPE v1.2.5, and each unique nucleotide sequence was defined as a clonotype. Clonotypes were aligned to IMGT TRBV, TRBD and TRBJ reference segments using MiTCR v1.1. The analysis included only V-J combinations with a frequency above 0.0001, which together covered more than 99% of the repertoires. The TCS score was defined as the ratio of F50 (clonal expansion) to E x V (chaos), calculated using BLOSUM62-based TCRdist between CDR3 peptides within each V-J. Welch's t-statistics and random forest reduced several hundred V-J features to 13, which were used in a naive Bayes classifier (R e1071). TCRdb reprocessing: public reads trimmed at Q25 with fastp, clones called with MiXCR, in-frame beta chains kept. Every distinct CDR3 protein forms one entry, paired with its most common genes and DNA. TCRdb's processing, not the authors', yielded these V and J calls. The sample data list 450,000 to 650,000 distinct CDR3 sequences, and roughly 15% of these were observed just once. Clones ranked in the top ten supply roughly 18% of the sample.

Inclusive of the bounding cysteine and phenylalanine, the CDR3 is 14 residues long. CDR3 DNA only is kept here, 42 bases in frame from base 1. From a lookup of the germline V gene, CDR1 and CDR2 are MGHRA and YSYEKL. A distance of 5 bases separates the germline ends of V and J, which lose 0 bases and 0 bases respectively. Paper-wide results and their limitations: During validation, the model predicted progression to ophthalmopathy a median of around 6 months ahead of onset, with more than 55% sensitivity and about 75% specificity. Ophthalmopathy was separated from stable hyperthyroidism by a 13 V-J signature model, with 85% to 90% sensitivity and 81% to 82% specificity obtained in cross-validation and 80%/75% obtained in testing. Sample size was not statistically predetermined, and investigators were not blinded to group allocation. Most expanded thyroid clonotypes (frequency above 0.001) were also detected in blood, suggesting blood repertoires may reflect thyroid immune responses.

In the ophthalmopathy patients, disease was moderately to severely active, with a Clinical Activity Score of 3 or more, a NOSPECS grade of 4 or more, and a duration of less than 3 months. Exclusion was applied to patients with uncontrolled infections, other autoimmune diseases, pregnancy or lactation. Diagnoses were based on clinical symptoms, serum thyroxine and TRAb, thyroid ultrasound and orbital computed tomography. PBMCs were separated from roughly 10 ml of fresh peripheral blood using Ficoll-Paque density gradient centrifugation. Total RNA was extracted with Trizol reagent, and quality was checked on an Agilent 2100 Bioanalyzer.

The clonotype was recovered from a young woman with Graves' ophthalmopathy. The sequence joins TRBV4-1 to TRBJ1-2; no D segment can be confidently identified. The sequenced sample consisted of blood. The DNA reads TGCGCCAGCAGCCAAGATCCGTCTAACTATGGCTACACCTTC. Its translation is CASSQDPSNYGYTF.